The next 12 T cell receptor beta chains were all read from a single sample in a study of beta chain features in type 1 diabetes. The entirety of the isolated RNA underwent reverse transcription, so expressed TCRB transcripts were sequenced. The assay was immunoSEQ multiplex PCR, and TCRdb's table has in-frame clones only and misses some. The sample has some 900,000 clones; roughly 15% are singletons. Specimen: naive CD4+ T cells from blood. These receptors came from a woman aged 18-29 years in good health.

The genes are TRBV6-5 and TRBJ2-1; D may be TRBD1 (6 bases). With 1 base removed from V and 8 bases from J, the gap between germline ends came to 15 bases. Germline V gene lookup returns CDR1 MNHEY and CDR2 SVGAGI. The CDR3 is 15 amino acids. CDR3 DNA: TGTGCCAGCAGTTACTTATCAGGGGCGCGGCATGAGCAGTTCTTC. This translates into CASSYLSGARHEQFF.

This clone was seen more than once but under ten times. The chain recombines TRBV6-6 with TRBJ2-3, with 7 positions matching TRBD2. CDR1 is MNHNY and CDR2 is SVGAGI in the germline V gene (reference sequence). V lost 5 bases to trimming and J lost 2 bases; unmatched junction nucleotides: 7. This CDR3 spans 15 amino acids. In nucleotides, the CDR3 is TGTGCCAGCAGTCCCGTTGGGGGGGTCACAGATACGCAGTATTTT. Encoded protein: CASSPVGGVTDTQYF.

V is TRBV7-2 and J is TRBJ2-6, with no clear D. Trimming cost V 6 bases and J 0 bases, with 6 bases left between them. CDR1 and CDR2 from the germline V gene are SGHTA and FQGNSA. This CDR3 comprises 14 residues. In DNA, the CDR3 is TGTGCCAGCAGTAGGCGCTCTGGGGCCAACGTCCTGACTTTC. It codes for CASSRRSGANVLTF.

A few counts support this clone. The chain combines TRBV5-1 with TRBJ2-7; D tentatively reads TRBD1 or TRBD2 (5 bases each). The CDR3 is made up of 14 amino acids. Germline assignment: CDR1 SGHRS and CDR2 YFSETQ. Trimming removed 7 bases at V and 0 bases at J, with 14 bases between. In nucleotides, the CDR3 is TGCGCCAGCCGAACGGTGGGGGACTCCTACGAGCAGTACTTC. Encoded protein: CASRTVGDSYEQYF.

The chain employs TRBV6-6 and TRBJ2-1, with a possible D match to TRBD2 (6 bases). Germline-derived CDR1 and CDR2 are MNHNY and SVGAGI (reference sequence). CDR3 length equals 15 residues. V was trimmed by 5 bases and J by 6 bases, leaving 17 bases between them. CDR3 sequence reads: CASSPQGRGSNEQFF. Written as DNA, the CDR3 is TGTGCCAGCAGTCCTCAGGGACGGGGGAGCAATGAGCAGTTCTTC.

The CDR3 loop reads CASSQGGTGNQPQHF. CDR3 nucleotides: TGCGCCAGCAGCCAAGGCGGGACAGGTAATCAGCCCCAGCATTTT. J is TRBJ1-5 and V is TRBV4-1; TRBD1 matches at 8 bases. Germline CDR1 MGHRA, CDR2 YSYEKL. The CDR3 length is 15 residues. V dropped 1 base and J dropped 4; count of bases not matched to a gene: 3.

This clone turned up a few times. The CDR3 region is CASSLTGLAGIDTQYF. For the CDR3, the DNA is TGTGCCAGCAGCCTAACGGGACTAGCGGGAATAGATACGCAGTATTTT. The chain couples TRBV7-9 to TRBJ2-3; the match to TRBD2 covers 13 bases. The junction had 7 bases not matched to a gene; V was cut back by 5 bases and J by 5 bases. CDR3 length equals 16 residues. CDR1 and CDR2 (germline): SEHNR, FQNEAQ (reference sequence).

This clone occurred a few times. The chain uses TRBV5-1 and TRBJ2-3, with D perhaps matching TRBD2 (6 bases). The CDR3 loop spans 15 amino acids. The germline V gene encodes CDR1 SGHRS and CDR2 YFSETQ. V lost 0 bases and J 2 bases, leaving 10 bases between the germline ends. CDR3 bases: TGCGCCAGCAGCTTGGGGCGGGGTCCCACAGATACGCAGTATTTT. The encoded protein is CASSLGRGPTDTQYF.

This clone was seen a handful of times. The chain couples TRBV13 to TRBJ2-7; 12 bases are shared with TRBD2. Germline values: CDR1 PRHDT, CDR2 FYEKMQ (reference sequence). This CDR3 contains 15 residues. Trimming took 5 bases from V and 0 from J; bases not matched to a gene: 2. Here the CDR3 DNA reads TGTGCCAGCAGCCGGACTAGCGGGAACTCCTACGAGCAGTACTTC. Translated: CASSRTSGNSYEQYF.

The chain links TRBV13 to TRBJ2-5, with unresolved D. Germline V gene sequence: CDR1 PRHDT, CDR2 FYEKMQ (reference sequence). This CDR3 is built from 14 residues. The V gene lost 2 bases and the J gene lost 4 bases, with 11 bases spanning the gap. The CDR3 nucleotides read TGTGCCAGCAGCTTAACGGGCAGTTCAGAGACCCAGTACTTC. The encoded protein is CASSLTGSSETQYF.

V and J are TRBV4-2 and TRBJ2-2, with D tentatively TRBD1 (6 bases). This CDR3 contains 15 residues. Germline V gives CDR1 LGHNA, CDR2 YNFKEQ. Trimming removed 0 bases from V and 5 bases from J, with 10 bases in between. The CDR3 DNA is TGTGCCAGCAGCCAAGAACAGGGCAGAACCGGGGAGCTGTTTTTT. It specifies CASSQEQGRTGELFF.

The chain links TRBV5-8 to TRBJ2-3; unclear D gene. Germline V gives CDR1 SGHTS, CDR2 YDEGEE. The CDR3 spans 15 residues. V was shortened by 0 bases and J by 2 bases, with 10 bases between the two germline ends. The CDR3: CASSLGLGITDTQYF. CDR3 nucleotide sequence: TGTGCCAGCAGCTTGGGGTTAGGGATCACAGATACGCAGTATTTT. Full variable domain (missing parts from reference TRBV5-8 and TRBJ2-3): EAGVTQSPTHLIKTRGQQATLRCSPISGHTSVYWYQQALGLGLQFLLWYDEGEERNRGNFPPRFSGRQFPNYSSELNVNALELEDSALYLCASSLGLGITDTQYFGPGTRLTVL.